One sample yielded the 2 T cell receptor beta chains listed below, sequenced in a study of early T cells in non-severe SARS-CoV-2 infection. TCRdb passed the 5' RACE reads through MiXCR, listing each CDR3 protein once. The sample lists roughly 76,000 distinct CDR3 sequences; 10% to 15% were seen once. The sequencing input was whole blood. These receptor sequences come from an adult who was a healthcare worker with PCR-confirmed SARS-CoV-2 infection or an uninfected control (not recorded which).

V is TRBV29-1 and J is TRBJ2-7, with D perhaps matching TRBD1 (6 bases). The V gene lost 6 bases and the J gene lost 2 bases, with 8 bases spanning the gap. Germline V CDR1 and CDR2: SQVTM, ANQGSEA. CDR3 length equals 11 residues. CDR3 DNA sequence: TGCAGCGTGGGGACACCCTACGAGCAGTACTTC. Its translation: CSVGTPYEQYF.

This clonotype has ten or more counts. This chain joins TRBV19 and TRBJ2-7; 9 bases match TRBD2. The CDR3 covers 14 residues. V lost 5 bases to trimming and J lost 7 bases; unmatched junction nucleotides: 9. In germline, CDR1 is LNHDA, CDR2 SQIVND (reference sequence). The CDR3 here is CASSLSGRTWEQYF. The CDR3 nucleotides read TGTGCCAGTAGTCTTAGCGGGAGAACGTGGGAGCAGTACTTC.